The 29 T cell receptor beta chains in this list originate from one sample, sequenced in a study of a mutant IDH1 vaccine in newly diagnosed glioma. Data came from immunoSEQ multiplex PCR; TCRdb stores just in-frame clones and leaves some out. Seen here are around 31,000 clones, around 80% observed once, and the top ten hold over 9%. Time point defined: week 35, safety follow-up. Topical imiquimod accompanied each vaccine dose, which consisted of 300 ug of mutant IDH1 20-mer peptide. No antigen has been assigned to these receptors. Sequenced material: PBMCs, taken from a glioma patient whose treatment included an IDH1 peptide vaccine. The receptors originated from a woman between 40 and 50 years old with glioma.

In this sample, this clone turned up a few times. The rearrangement links TRBV29-1 to TRBJ1-5; possible D gene TRBD1, 6 bases. The CDR3 has 14 amino acids. CDR1 and CDR2 from the germline V gene are SQVTM and ANQGSEA. Trimming removed 6 bases from V and 2 bases from J, with 14 bases in between. CDR3 loop: CSVREGGRNQPQHF. CDR3 sequence (DNA): TGCAGCGTCCGGGAGGGGGGGCGCAATCAGCCCCAGCATTTT.

This chain links TRBV4-2 with TRBJ2-7; TRBD2 agrees at 10 bases. Trimming removed 3 bases from V and 6 bases from J; junction bases left unmatched: 8. Germline lookup yields CDR1 LGHNA and CDR2 YNFKEQ. There are 15 residues in the CDR3. The CDR3 sequence is CASSQLTSGVPEQYF. The CDR3 DNA reads as TGTGCCAGCAGCCAGCTCACTAGCGGGGTCCCCGAGCAGTACTTC.

This chain links TRBV7-2 with TRBJ2-3; 7 bases fit TRBD2. This CDR3 has 15 amino acids. The ends lost 6 bases at V and 4 bases at J; junction bases unmatched: 10. Germline V gene data show CDR1 as SGHTA and CDR2 as FQGNSA. The CDR3 nucleotides read TGTGCCAGCAGGCGAGGCGGGGGAGGCCCAGATACGCAGTATTTT. It specifies CASRRGGGGPDTQYF. The variable domain in full, with the rest retrieved from reference TRBV7-2 and TRBJ2-3, is GAGVSQSPSNKVTEKGKDVELRCDPISGHTALYWYRQSLGQGLEFLIYFQGNSAPDKSGLPSDRFSAERTGGSVSTLTIQRTQQEDSAVYLCASRRGGGGPDTQYFGPGTRLTVL.

The V call is TRBV10-3, the J call TRBJ1-3; no clear D gene. Germline V CDR1 and CDR2: ENHRY, SYGVKD. This CDR3 comprises 15 residues. The V end lost 5 bases, the J end lost 7 bases, and 18 bases lay between the germline ends. The chain's CDR3 is CAISPGRLEHNTIYF. The CDR3 DNA reads as TGTGCCATCAGTCCCGGTAGGCTGGAACATAACACCATATATTTT.

This clone appeared once. The chain joins TRBV23-1 to TRBJ2-7; TRBD1 matches 10 bases. TRBV23-1 is an ORF for which the function is uncertain. The V segment lost 2 bases and the J segment 5 bases; nucleotides outside the gene matches: 9. This CDR3 is 16 amino acids long. Written as DNA, the CDR3 is TGCGCCAGCAGTCAACACGGGACAGGGGAGGAGAACGAGCAGTACTTC. Translating gives CASSQHGTGEENEQYF.

CDR3 bases: TGTGCCTCCGCCAAGGACGCCTTAAATCAGCCCCAGCATTTT. Encoded protein: CASAKDALNQPQHF. This sequence joins TRBV6-1 and TRBJ1-5; D is ambiguous. Trimming took 11 bases from V and 4 from J, leaving 18 bases between them. This CDR3 has 14 amino acids. Germline-derived CDR1 and CDR2 are MNHNS and SASEGT.

This chain uses TRBV6-1 with TRBJ2-1, with 14 bases fitting TRBD2. The junction had 3 bases not matched to a gene; V was cut back by 4 bases and J by 7 bases. Germline V gene lookup returns CDR1 MNHNS and CDR2 SASEGT. There are 15 residues in the CDR3. The CDR3 reads CASSGGTSGGNEQFF. Here the CDR3 DNA reads TGTGCCAGCAGTGGGGGGACTAGCGGGGGAAATGAGCAGTTCTTC.

This chain links TRBV27 with TRBJ2-7; 12 nucleotides align to TRBD1. Germline CDR1 is MNHEY and CDR2 is SMNVEV (reference sequence). Trimming removed 5 bases from V and 2 bases from J; junction bases left unmatched: 4. The CDR3 contains 15 residues. CDR3 DNA: TGTGCCAGCAGTCCCCGGGACAGGGGGCCCTACGAGCAGTACTTC. Residues: CASSPRDRGPYEQYF.

The chain is built from TRBV6-5 and TRBJ1-4; the D gene is possibly TRBD1 (6 bases). Germline V gives CDR1 MNHEY, CDR2 SVGAGI. CDR3 length: 14 amino acids. Deletions cut 2 bases from V and 8 bases from J, with 12 bases between. In DNA, the CDR3 is TGTGCCAGCAGTTACAGGGGGGGTAACGAAAAACTGTTTTTT. Protein sequence: CASSYRGGNEKLFF.

The chain joins TRBV5-6 to TRBJ1-5; TRBD1 is a possible D gene (6 bases). Germline CDR1 is SGHDT and CDR2 is YYEEEE. V lost 0 bases to trimming and J lost 3 bases, with 10 bases between them. The CDR3 sequence is 15 residues long. CDR3 in DNA: TGTGCCAGCAGCTTGGCGGGGGCGATCAATCAGCCCCAGCATTTT. This translates into CASSLAGAINQPQHF.

V gene TRBV5-6 combines with J gene TRBJ2-1, with a weak D call TRBD1 (7 bases). The CDR3 covers 17 residues. The V and J ends lost 4 bases and 6 bases respectively, with 23 bases between them. Germline-derived CDR1 and CDR2 are SGHDT and YYEEEE. The CDR3 region is CASSPRWRGQYGNEQFF. The CDR3 nucleotides are TGTGCCAGCAGCCCACGGTGGAGGGGGCAGTATGGCAATGAGCAGTTCTTC. The full variable domain, with the rest looked up from reference TRBV5-6 and TRBJ2-1, is DAGVTQSPTHLIKTRGQQVTLRCSPKSGHDTVSWYQQALGQGPQFIFQYYEEEERQRGNFPDRFSGHQFPNYSSELNVNALLLGDSALYLCASSPRWRGQYGNEQFFGPGTRLTVL.

This chain uses TRBV6-5 with TRBJ1-4; TRBD1 matches 9 bases. Losses at the gene ends were 5 bases for V and 7 bases for J; bases not matched to a gene: 8. The CDR3 is 15 residues long. From germline, CDR1 is MNHEY and CDR2 SVGAGI. Written as DNA, the CDR3 is TGTGCCAGCAGTCACCCGGGACAGGGACTTGAAAAACTGTTTTTT. As protein: CASSHPGQGLEKLFF.

V gene TRBV21-1 combines with J gene TRBJ1-2; the listed D gene, TRBD1, was not tested against the DNA. TRBV21-1 is a recognized pseudogene. The CDR3 covers 17 residues. The CDR3 DNA is TGTGCCAGCAGCACCTTAGACAGGGCAGCACCTTTCTATGGCTACACCTTC. This sequence encodes CASSTLDRAAPFYGYTF.

The chain carries TRBV7-9 and TRBJ2-1, with D tentatively TRBD2 (5 bases). The CDR3 has 13 residues. Trimming cost V 2 bases and J 8 bases, with 10 bases left between them. Germline V gene lookup returns CDR1 SEHNR and CDR2 FQNEAQ (reference sequence). The DNA of the CDR3 is TGTGCCAGCAGCTTACTAGCAGCCCATGAGCAGTTCTTC. Translation: CASSLLAAHEQFF.

The genes are TRBV7-6 and TRBJ1-2; the D is unclear. This CDR3 has 13 residues. The germline gives CDR1 SGHVS, CDR2 FNYEAQ. V lost 6 bases and J 4 bases, leaving 12 bases between the germline ends. The CDR3 bases are TGTGCCAGCAGTCCCCCCGGGAGCTATGGCTACACCTTC. This translates into CASSPPGSYGYTF.

This chain connects TRBV19 to TRBJ2-7; D not certain. Between the trimmed V and J ends, which lost 0 bases and 3 bases, there was a span of 6 bases. Looked up from germline, CDR1 is LNHDA and CDR2 is SQIVND (reference sequence). The CDR3 spans 13 residues. This CDR3 reads CASSIDRSYEQYF. CDR3 in DNA: TGTGCCAGTAGTATAGACAGGAGCTACGAGCAGTACTTC.

The rearrangement uses TRBV6-5 and TRBJ2-7; the D gene is possibly TRBD2 (5 bases). Germline V gene data show CDR1 as MNHEY and CDR2 as SVGAGI. This CDR3 comprises 13 residues. The V end lost 2 bases, the J end lost 3 bases, and 8 bases lay between the germline ends. This CDR3 reads CASSYLRDYEQYF. CDR3 in DNA: TGTGCCAGCAGTTACCTACGGGACTACGAGCAGTACTTC.

The CDR3 here is CASRTGTIHEQYF. CDR3 coding DNA: TGTGCCAGCAGGACCGGGACAATCCACGAGCAGTACTTC. The gene calls are TRBV6-5 and TRBJ2-7, with D perhaps matching TRBD1 (6 bases). Trimming took off 6 bases at V and 5 bases at J, with 14 bases between the two ends. The CDR3 spans 13 residues. Germline V gene sequence: CDR1 MNHEY, CDR2 SVGAGI.

The chain carries TRBV7-8 and TRBJ2-5, with D possibly being TRBD1 (6 bases). This CDR3 is 14 amino acids long. V lost 5 bases and J 9 bases, leaving 19 bases between the germline ends. Per germline, CDR1 SGHVS and CDR2 FQNEAQ. The CDR3 DNA sequence: TGTGCCAGCAGCCAGACAGGTGTCCCAGGGCCCCAGTACTTC. It specifies CASSQTGVPGPQYF.

The chain links TRBV2 to TRBJ1-2, with D hard to call. Germline values: CDR1 SNHLY, CDR2 FYNNEI. Trimming pared 6 bases from V and 6 bases from J, leaving 14 bases between. The CDR3 loop spans 13 amino acids. CDR3 bases: TGTGCCAGCAGCCTCACATTTTTCCATGGCTACACCTTC. Translated, it gives CASSLTFFHGYTF.

V usage is TRBV19 and J usage is TRBJ2-1; possibly TRBD1 for D (6 bases). The length of the CDR3 is 15 residues. CDR1 and CDR2 from the germline V gene are LNHDA and SQIVND (reference sequence). V lost 5 bases, J lost 4 bases, and 15 bases lay in between. In DNA form, the CDR3 reads TGTGCCAGTAGTCCTGGACAGAACGGTTACAATGAGCAGTTCTTC. This translates into CASSPGQNGYNEQFF.

The chain has TRBV9 and TRBJ1-3; no definite D call. This CDR3 region has 13 residues. V was trimmed by 4 bases and J by 4 bases, leaving 9 bases between them. CDR1 SGDLS and CDR2 YYNGEE come from the germline V gene. CDR3 sequence reads: CASSTPQGNTIYF. For the CDR3, the DNA is TGTGCCAGCAGCACACCCCAAGGAAACACCATATATTTT.

The chain combines TRBV30 with TRBJ1-2, with D perhaps matching TRBD1 (5 bases). Germline V gives CDR1 GTSNPN, CDR2 SVGIG (reference sequence). CDR3 length: 14 residues. V was clipped by 2 bases and J by 0 bases, with 10 bases between them. CDR3 sequence (DNA): TGTGCCTGGAGTTATGCGACAGCTAACTATGGCTACACCTTC. Its translation: CAWSYATANYGYTF.

The J gene is TRBJ2-1, the V gene TRBV10-2; D might be TRBD1 (5 bases). Germline V lookup: CDR1 WSHSY, CDR2 SAAADI. The germline V and J ends were trimmed by 11 bases and 9 bases, with 14 bases remaining between them. The CDR3 covers 11 residues. The DNA for the CDR3 is TGCGCCTCGCAAGGGGTTCTTGAGCAGTTCTTC. It specifies CASQGVLEQFF.

V usage is TRBV6-1 and J usage is TRBJ2-5; 10 nucleotides line up with TRBD2. The germline gives CDR1 MNHNS, CDR2 SASEGT. After removal of 4 bases from V and 1 base from J, the junction contained 6 bases not matched to a gene. The CDR3 is 16 amino acids. The CDR3 DNA reads as TGTGCCAGCAGTGCGCCACTAGCGGGGTCCCAAGAGACCCAGTACTTC. Protein sequence: CASSAPLAGSQETQYF.

The rearrangement joins TRBV7-2 to TRBJ2-3; 7 bases align to TRBD2. The trim removed 2 bases at V and 6 bases at J, leaving 17 bases unmatched. This CDR3 has 18 residues. The germline V gene has CDR1 SGHTA and CDR2 FQGNSA. Written as DNA, the CDR3 is TGTGCCAGCAGCTTACGCCCCGCCGTATCACTAGCGACTGATACGCAGTATTTT. Translating gives CASSLRPAVSLATDTQYF.

V usage is TRBV7-9 and J usage is TRBJ2-7; tentative D call: TRBD2 (6 bases). The V end was cut by 4 bases, the J end by 5 bases, with 12 bases between. The V gene's germline CDR1 is SEHNR and CDR2 FQNEAQ (reference sequence). The CDR3 extends over 13 amino acids. In DNA, the CDR3 is TGTGCCAGCAGCTCTCCGGGACTCGACGAGCAGTACTTC. It codes for CASSSPGLDEQYF.

The chain links TRBV5-4 to TRBJ1-2; D is perhaps TRBD1 (5 bases). CDR3 size: 15 residues. The V gene lost 4 bases and the J gene lost 3 bases, with 16 bases spanning the gap. CDR1 is SGHNT, CDR2 YYREEE, per germline (reference sequence). In DNA, the CDR3 is TGTGCCAGCAGCCCTCAGGGATTCGAAGACTATGGCTACACCTTC. Encoded protein: CASSPQGFEDYGYTF.

This rearrangement joins TRBV7-2 to TRBJ1-2, with D uncertain. With 3 bases removed from V and 6 bases from J, the gap between germline ends came to 11 bases. Germline CDR1 is SGHTA and CDR2 is FQGNSA. This CDR3 region has 13 residues. CDR3 sequence (DNA): TGTGCCAGCAGCTTCAGGAGGGAGGATGGCTACACCTTC. Translated: CASSFRREDGYTF.